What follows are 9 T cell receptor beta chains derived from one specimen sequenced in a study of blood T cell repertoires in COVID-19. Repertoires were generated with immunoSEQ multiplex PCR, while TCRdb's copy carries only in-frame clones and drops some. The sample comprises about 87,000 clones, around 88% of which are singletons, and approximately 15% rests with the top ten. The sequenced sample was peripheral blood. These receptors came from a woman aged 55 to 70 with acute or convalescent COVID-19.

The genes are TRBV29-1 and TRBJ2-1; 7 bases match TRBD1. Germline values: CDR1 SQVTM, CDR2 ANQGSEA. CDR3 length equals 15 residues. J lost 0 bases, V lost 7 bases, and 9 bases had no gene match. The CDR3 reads CSAERAGGSYNEQFF. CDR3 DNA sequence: TGCAGCGCAGAACGGGCAGGGGGCTCCTACAATGAGCAGTTCTTC.

CDR3 sequence: CASSSYLPGGAPGNTIYF. The CDR3 DNA sequence: TGCGCCAGCAGCTCCTACCTTCCAGGGGGCGCACCTGGAAACACCATATATTTT. The chain uses TRBV5-1 and TRBJ1-3, with 8 bases identical to TRBD1. Unmatched junction bases numbered 13, after V lost 3 bases and J lost 2 bases. Germline-derived CDR1 and CDR2 are SGHRS and YFSETQ. The CDR3 loop spans 18 amino acids.

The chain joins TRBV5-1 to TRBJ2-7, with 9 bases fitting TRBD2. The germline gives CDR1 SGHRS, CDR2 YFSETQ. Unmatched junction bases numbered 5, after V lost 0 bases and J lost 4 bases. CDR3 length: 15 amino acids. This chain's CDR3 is CASSLGGSGSYEQYF. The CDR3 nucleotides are TGCGCCAGCAGCTTGGGTGGTAGCGGGAGTTACGAGCAGTACTTC.

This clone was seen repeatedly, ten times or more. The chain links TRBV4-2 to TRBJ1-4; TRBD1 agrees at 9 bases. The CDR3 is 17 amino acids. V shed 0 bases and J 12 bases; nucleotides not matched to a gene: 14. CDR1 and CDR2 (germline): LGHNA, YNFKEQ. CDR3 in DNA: TGTGCCAGCAGCCAAGATCGGGGGACAGGGACCCATAGAGAACTGTTTTTT. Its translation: CASSQDRGTGTHRELFF.

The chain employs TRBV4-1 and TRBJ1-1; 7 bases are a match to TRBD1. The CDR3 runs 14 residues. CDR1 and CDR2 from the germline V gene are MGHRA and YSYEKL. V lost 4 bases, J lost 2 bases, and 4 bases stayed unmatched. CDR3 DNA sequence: TGCGCCAGCAGCCTCCAGGGGGATAACACTGAAGCTTTCTTT. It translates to CASSLQGDNTEAFF.

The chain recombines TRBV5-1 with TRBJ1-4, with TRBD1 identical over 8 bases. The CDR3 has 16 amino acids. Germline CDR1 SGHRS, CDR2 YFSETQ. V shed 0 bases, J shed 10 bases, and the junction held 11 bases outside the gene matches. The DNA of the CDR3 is TGCGCCAGCAGCTTGGAGGACAGGGCTGTCATAGGAAAACTGTTTTTT. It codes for CASSLEDRAVIGKLFF. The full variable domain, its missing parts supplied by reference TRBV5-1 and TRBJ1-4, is KAGVTQTPRYLIKTRGQQVTLSCSPISGHRSVSWYQQTPGQGLQFLFEYFSETQRNKGNFPGRFSGRQFSNSRSEMNVSTLELGDSALYLCASSLEDRAVIGKLFFGSGTQLSVL.

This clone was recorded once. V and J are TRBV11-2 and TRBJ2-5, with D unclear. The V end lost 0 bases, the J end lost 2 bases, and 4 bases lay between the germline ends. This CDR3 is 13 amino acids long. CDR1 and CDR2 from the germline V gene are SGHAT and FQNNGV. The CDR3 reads CASSLEQQETQYF. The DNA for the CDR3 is TGTGCCAGCAGCTTAGAACAGCAAGAGACCCAGTACTTC.

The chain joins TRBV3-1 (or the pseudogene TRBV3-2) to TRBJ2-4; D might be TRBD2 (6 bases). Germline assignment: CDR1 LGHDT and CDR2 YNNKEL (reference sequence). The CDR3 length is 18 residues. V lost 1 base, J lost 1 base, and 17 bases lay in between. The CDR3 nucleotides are TGTGCCAGCAGCCAAGGAGGTTCGACGGGAGTGGCCAAAAACATTCAGTACTTC. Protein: CASSQGGSTGVAKNIQYF.

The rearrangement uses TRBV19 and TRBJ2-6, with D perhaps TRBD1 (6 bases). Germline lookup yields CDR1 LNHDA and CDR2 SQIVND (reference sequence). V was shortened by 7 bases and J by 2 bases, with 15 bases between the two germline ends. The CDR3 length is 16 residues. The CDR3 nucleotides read TGTGCCAGTACCTCCTATACAGGGACTGGGGCCAACGTCCTGACTTTC. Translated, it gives CASTSYTGTGANVLTF.